This TCR beta chain appears in the sequencing data of a study of T cells after yellow fever vaccination. Trimming cost V 7 bases and J 6 bases; bases outside gene matches: 10. Per germline, CDR1 MNHEY and CDR2 SVGEGT. The CDR3 contains 15 residues. Points from the study as a whole: It was a weaker secondary response, yet one that peaked faster, at day 5 versus 15.

Template-switching 5'RACE yielded the TCR cDNA; a universal primer site and UMIs were added in the process. TCRdb ran MiXCR on the 5' RACE reads and lists one entry per CDR3 protein. The table has approximately 61,000 distinct CDR3 sequences, more than 5.5% seen once. This clonotype was detected ten times or more. Its antigen is currently unknown. The clonotype was recovered from a man aged 18 to 29 who received the YFV17D yellow fever vaccine. The rearrangement joins TRBV6-2 or TRBV6-3 to TRBJ2-1; 9 nucleotides match TRBD1. The sample here was CD8+ T cells sorted from PBMCs, taken on the day of the first yellow fever vaccination. The CDR3: CASTLSGTGFNEQFF. CDR3 coding DNA: TGTGCCAGCACCCTCTCCGGGACAGGGTTCAATGAGCAGTTCTTC.